The sequence of this TCR beta chain was determined in a study of blood T cell repertoires in COVID-19. The wider study: The study drew acute and convalescent COVID-19 samples from the United States, Italy and Spain. The cDNA or gDNA used as material had been derived from T cells, B-cell-depleted T cells, or PBMCs.

Germline V gene data show CDR1 as MNHEY and CDR2 as SVGEGT. The CDR3 covers 13 residues. The V segment lost 5 bases and the J segment 2 bases; nucleotides outside the gene matches: 3. In the authors' workflow: From reference gene primer amplification, estimates of nucleated cell counts were derived. Assay used: immunoSEQ multiplex PCR; TCRdb lists only in-frame clones, some missing. Clone size and the V and J calls come from that table; the DNA yielded D and trimming. This sample has about 210,000 clones, with almost 85% found just once. Sequencing was done on a sample of peripheral blood. V is TRBV6-2 or TRBV6-3 and J is TRBJ2-7, with 7 positions matching TRBD1. The receptor was derived from a woman aged 35 to 49 with acute or convalescent COVID-19. The CDR3 is CASSTGTAYEQYF. The DNA of the CDR3 is TGTGCCAGCAGTACCGGGACAGCCTACGAGCAGTACTTC.